This T cell receptor (beta chain) was found in a study of shared clonotypes between healthy human individuals. Overall study results and limits: Owing to a small donor count, the genetic and exposure-history diversity represented was limited.

As regards this clone: Its antigen remains unknown.

Replicate PCRs for unsorted PBMC used approximately 0.3 ug DNA (approximately 30,000 T cell genomes). The sequencing of unsorted PBMC DNA took place on ten immunoSEQ deep assay plates. Clones were sequenced by immunoSEQ multiplex PCR, and TCRdb holds only the in-frame ones, with some missing. Altogether approximately 440,000 clones are present, 60% to 80% being singletons, with the ten largest covering about 12%. The germline V gene has CDR1 LNHDA and CDR2 SQIVND (reference sequence). CDR3 length: 14 amino acids. Trimming shortened V by 5 bases and J by 1 base, and 11 bases separated the two germline ends. Free of recent acute infections or vaccinations, the donors were healthy HIV-negative adults.

The chain combines TRBV19 with TRBJ2-5; D ambiguous. The sample comprised PBMCs. The sequence was obtained from a woman aged 40 to 49 in good health. Some clones in this sample may be carry-over from other donors' samples. The CDR3 DNA reads TGTGCCAGTAGTGTCCGGGCCACCCAAGAGACCCAGTACTTC. Protein sequence: CASSVRATQETQYF.